This T cell receptor beta chain was observed in a study of T-cell memory formation after mild COVID-19. On the study more broadly: TCR clusters largely stayed donor specific.

Trimming shortened V by 6 bases and J by 2 bases, and 17 bases separated the two germline ends. Germline CDR1 SEHNR, CDR2 FQNEAQ (reference sequence). This CDR3 is built from 15 residues. Remarks on this clonotype: Its antigen remains unidentified.

Whole-study results and caveats: Memory from before infection featured some responding clones, which suggests cross-reactive memory joined. Whether day 37 second-wave clones are SARS-CoV-2-specific was not confirmed.

5'RACE with constant-segment primers built TCRalpha and TCRbeta cDNA libraries with UMIs. Each CDR3 protein gets one entry after TCRdb re-called the 5' RACE reads with MiXCR. This sample yields about 500,000 distinct CDR3 sequences, of which about a fifth are seen a single time; under 15% belongs to the top ten. Sequencing was done on a sample of PBMCs or a T cell subset sorted from them (not recorded which). This clonotype was sampled from an adult woman who had mild COVID-19 (a few samples of this study predate the infection). Cell type and time point are not known. This chain joins TRBV7-9 and TRBJ2-7, with D perhaps being TRBD1 or TRBD2 (5 bases each). The CDR3: CASRGTGQGAYEQYF. CDR3 coding DNA: TGTGCCAGCAGGGGTACGGGGCAGGGTGCCTACGAGCAGTACTTC.